Listed below are T cell receptor beta chains from one sample, sequenced in a study of blood T cell repertoires in COVID-19. Here immunoSEQ multiplex PCR was the method, and the copy in TCRdb shows in-frame clones only, minus some. The table shows roughly 250,000 clones, with approximately 89% occurring only once. Sample: PBMCs or T cells enriched from blood (not recorded which). These receptors were collected from a middle-aged woman with acute COVID-19. CDR3s include the opening cysteine and the closing phenylalanine or tryptophan. The D gene is left open where the match is weak. Rows give clone size only sometimes, using once, few, many, or a class for an expanded clone.

size: NA
J: TRBJ2-5
V: TRBV5-1
D: NA
CDR3: CASTPRPSGQETQYF
DNA: TGCGCCAGCACCCCACGGCCCAGCGGGCAAGAGACCCAGTACTTC

size: NA
J: TRBJ1-5
V: TRBV6-1
D: NA
CDR3: CASSEAIRTWTISNQPQHF
DNA: TGTGCCAGCAGTGAAGCGATCAGGACCTGGACTATCAGCAATCAGCCCCAGCATTTT

size: NA
J: TRBJ1-5
V: TRBV9
D: TRBD1
CDR3: CASSPGTGAKEPQHF
DNA: TGTGCCAGCAGCCCGGGGACAGGGGCGAAGGAGCCCCAGCATTTT

size: NA
J: TRBJ1-1
V: TRBV5-1
D: NA
CDR3: CASSQRSGQGPTEAFF
DNA: TGCGCCAGCAGCCAGAGATCAGGGCAGGGGCCCACTGAAGCTTTCTTT

size: NA
J: TRBJ1-5
V: TRBV18
D: NA
CDR3: CASSPQRDTHMQPQHF
DNA: TGTGCCAGCTCACCGCAACGGGACACCCACATGCAGCCCCAGCATTTT

size: once
J: TRBJ1-6
V: TRBV28
D: TRBD1
CDR3: CATKTGTEPSPLHF
DNA: TGTGCCACCAAAACCGGGACAGAACCTTCACCCCTCCACTTT

size: NA
J: TRBJ1-2
V: TRBV5-8
D: NA
CDR3: CASNYIYREGYTF
DNA: TGTGCCAGCAACTACATCTACAGGGAGGGCTACACCTTC

size: NA
J: TRBJ2-3
V: TRBV30
D: NA
CDR3: CAWGPSGDTQYF
DNA: TGTGCCTGGGGCCCCTCCGGGGATACGCAGTATTTT

size: NA
J: TRBJ1-5
V: TRBV19
D: NA
CDR3: CASSPNRNRVYQPQHF
DNA: TGTGCCAGTAGTCCAAACAGGAACAGGGTTTATCAGCCCCAGCATTTT

size: NA
J: TRBJ1-6
V: TRBV10-1
D: NA
CDR3: CASRETSGYNSPLHF
DNA: TGCGCCAGCAGGGAAACGTCGGGCTATAATTCACCCCTCCACTTT

size: NA
J: TRBJ2-7
V: TRBV6-1
D: NA
CDR3: CASSEWRGTYEQYF
DNA: TGTGCCAGCAGTGAATGGCGCGGCACCTACGAGCAGTACTTC

size: once
J: TRBJ1-5
V: TRBV4-3
D: TRBD1
CDR3: CASSQDPWTGGDDQPQHF
DNA: TGCGCCAGCAGCCAAGATCCGTGGACAGGGGGTGACGATCAGCCCCAGCATTTT

size: NA
J: TRBJ1-1
V: TRBV25-1
D: TRBD1
CDR3: CASSAQGAGTEAFF
DNA: TGTGCCAGCAGTGCTCAGGGGGCTGGGACTGAAGCTTTCTTT

size: NA
J: TRBJ2-1
V: TRBV21-1
D: NA
CDR3: CASSIRTGTGGRNEQFF
DNA: TGTGCCAGCAGCATACGTACCGGGACAGGGGGTAGAAATGAGCAGTTCTTC

size: once
J: TRBJ2-2
V: TRBV6-1
D: TRBD2
CDR3: CASSEVPSGRLNTGELFF
DNA: TGTGCCAGCAGTGAAGTCCCTAGCGGGAGGTTGAACACCGGGGAGCTGTTTTTT

size: NA
J: TRBJ2-1
V: TRBV4-3
D: NA
CDR3: CASSQDLASRGRNEQFF
DNA: TGCGCCAGCAGCCAAGATTTAGCTAGCCGGGGGAGGAATGAGCAGTTCTTC

size: NA
J: TRBJ2-7
V: TRBV9
D: NA
CDR3: CASSVQGISYEQYF
DNA: TGTGCCAGCAGCGTTCAGGGGATCAGCTACGAGCAGTACTTC

size: NA
J: TRBJ2-1
V: TRBV7-8
D: TRBD2
CDR3: CASMKRGREGLDEQFF
DNA: TGTGCCAGCATGAAGCGGGGGCGGGAGGGCCTCGATGAGCAGTTCTTC

size: NA
J: TRBJ1-4
V: TRBV4-3
D: NA
CDR3: CASSPLWGESEKLFF
DNA: TGCGCCAGCAGCCCTTTGTGGGGGGAGAGTGAAAAACTGTTTTTT

size: NA
J: TRBJ2-7
V: TRBV3-1/TRBV3-2
D: NA
CDR3: CASSQHGSPNEQYF
DNA: TGTGCCAGCAGCCAACACGGGAGTCCAAACGAGCAGTACTTC

size: NA
J: TRBJ1-2
V: TRBV28
D: TRBD1
CDR3: CASSGPDRGYGYTF
DNA: TGTGCCAGCAGTGGACCAGACAGGGGCTATGGCTACACCTTC

size: NA
J: TRBJ1-5
V: TRBV7-2
D: TRBD1
CDR3: CASSANRGWQPQHF
DNA: TGTGCCAGCAGCGCCAACAGGGGTTGGCAGCCCCAGCATTTT

size: NA
J: TRBJ2-1
V: TRBV7-2
D: NA
CDR3: CASSLVYSEQFF
DNA: TGTGCCAGCAGCTTAGTATATTCTGAGCAGTTCTTC

size: NA
J: TRBJ1-2
V: TRBV4-2
D: NA
CDR3: CASSQVRDYGYTF
DNA: TGTGCCAGCAGCCAAGTCAGGGACTATGGCTACACCTTC

size: NA
J: TRBJ1-2
V: TRBV6-5
D: TRBD1
CDR3: CASSYFRKGQAGYTF
DNA: TGTGCCAGCAGTTACTTCCGGAAGGGACAGGCTGGCTACACCTTC

size: NA
J: TRBJ2-3
V: TRBV5-5
D: TRBD1
CDR3: CASSLQGAPRSTDTQYF
DNA: TGTGCCAGCAGCTTACAGGGGGCGCCCCGTAGCACAGATACGCAGTATTTT

size: once
J: TRBJ2-3
V: TRBV11-2
D: TRBD1
CDR3: CASSSTRQGPTDTQYF
DNA: TGTGCCAGCAGTTCTACCAGACAGGGGCCGACAGATACGCAGTATTTT

size: NA
J: TRBJ1-5
V: TRBV2
D: TRBD1
CDR3: CASSAQGPGQPQHF
DNA: TGTGCCAGCAGTGCACAGGGGCCGGGTCAGCCCCAGCATTTT

size: NA
J: TRBJ2-1
V: TRBV7-3
D: NA
CDR3: CASSLGLDPYNEQFF
DNA: TGTGCCAGCAGCTTGGGCCTCGATCCCTACAATGAGCAGTTCTTC

size: NA
J: TRBJ1-6
V: TRBV4-3
D: TRBD1
CDR3: CASSQDSGADRDNSPLHF
DNA: TGCGCCAGCAGCCAAGATTCTGGTGCCGACAGGGACAATTCACCCCTCCACTTT

size: NA
J: TRBJ1-2
V: TRBV9
D: NA
CDR3: CASSGRTDQPMGYTF
DNA: TGTGCCAGCAGCGGGAGGACAGATCAACCTATGGGCTACACCTTC

size: NA
J: TRBJ1-1
V: TRBV19
D: NA
CDR3: CATSRALNTEAFF
DNA: TGTGCCACATCCAGGGCTCTGAACACTGAAGCTTTCTTT

size: NA
J: TRBJ1-4
V: TRBV14
D: NA
CDR3: CASSQDYRPREKLFF
DNA: TGTGCCAGCAGCCAAGACTACCGTCCAAGAGAAAAACTGTTTTTT

size: NA
J: TRBJ2-6
V: TRBV10-3
D: TRBD1
CDR3: CAISPGTGSGANVLTF
DNA: TGTGCCATCAGCCCAGGGACAGGCTCTGGGGCCAACGTCCTGACTTTC

size: few
J: TRBJ1-1
V: TRBV10-3
D: TRBD1
CDR3: CAIRADRAKRRDAFF
DNA: TGTGCCATCAGAGCTGACAGGGCTAAACGTCGGGATGCTTTCTTT

size: once
J: TRBJ2-1
V: TRBV18
D: TRBD1
CDR3: CASSPPMTLRDRGDNEQFF
DNA: TGTGCCAGCTCACCACCCATGACACTCCGGGACAGGGGAGACAATGAGCAGTTCTTC

size: NA
J: TRBJ1-1
V: TRBV5-1
D: NA
CDR3: CASSLRVEGTEAFF
DNA: TGCGCCAGCAGCTTGCGAGTTGAGGGCACTGAAGCTTTCTTT

size: NA
J: TRBJ1-2
V: TRBV28
D: NA
CDR3: CASRRLRFYGYTF
DNA: TGTGCCAGCAGACGACTTCGATTCTATGGCTACACCTTC

size: NA
J: TRBJ1-1
V: TRBV4-2
D: NA
CDR3: CASSPRDTPNTEAFF
DNA: TGTGCCAGCAGCCCCCGGGACACCCCGAACACTGAAGCTTTCTTT

size: NA
J: TRBJ2-1
V: TRBV7-9
D: NA
CDR3: CASSLRDLEQFF
DNA: TGTGCCAGCAGCTTAAGGGACTTGGAGCAGTTCTTC

size: NA
J: TRBJ1-2
V: TRBV12-3/TRBV12-4
D: NA
CDR3: CASSLSRDGYTF
DNA: TGTGCCAGCAGTTTGAGCAGGGATGGCTACACCTTC

size: NA
J: TRBJ2-5
V: TRBV5-4
D: NA
CDR3: CASSPGLGGSETQYF
DNA: TGTGCCAGCAGCCCTGGGCTAGGGGGTTCAGAGACCCAGTACTTC

size: NA
J: TRBJ1-5
V: TRBV5-4
D: TRBD1
CDR3: CATTMTGEMDQPQHF
DNA: TGTGCCACCACTATGACAGGGGAGATGGACCAGCCCCAGCATTTT

size: NA
J: TRBJ1-1
V: TRBV7-3
D: TRBD1
CDR3: CASSLSGTANTEAFF
DNA: TGTGCCAGCAGCCTCTCCGGGACAGCGAACACTGAAGCTTTCTTT

size: NA
J: TRBJ1-2
V: TRBV2
D: TRBD1
CDR3: CATQTGVVGYTF
DNA: TGTGCCACCCAGACAGGGGTCGTTGGCTACACCTTC

size: NA
J: TRBJ2-1
V: TRBV19
D: TRBD2
CDR3: CASSTLGGGESSYNEQFF
DNA: TGTGCCAGTAGTACCCTCGGGGGGGGCGAATCCTCCTACAATGAGCAGTTCTTC

size: NA
J: TRBJ1-2
V: TRBV3-1/TRBV3-2
D: TRBD1
CDR3: CASSQDTGEGYTF
DNA: TGTGCCAGCAGCCAAGATACAGGGGAAGGCTACACCTTC

size: NA
J: TRBJ1-1
V: TRBV5-8
D: TRBD1
CDR3: CASSTGTGDGAFF
DNA: TGTGCCAGCAGCACAGGGACAGGGGATGGGGCTTTCTTT